This T cell receptor (beta chain) originates from a study of sequential checkpoint blockade in melanoma. The junction had 18 bases not matched to a gene; V was cut back by 4 bases and J by 1 base. Germline CDR1 is SEHNR and CDR2 is FQNEAQ (reference sequence). The length of the CDR3 is 19 residues. Treatment described: randomized to nivolumab then ipilimumab (arm A) or the reverse (arm B). None of the patients previously received DNA-damaging chemotherapy. Method: immunoSEQ multiplex PCR; TCRdb's copy keeps in-frame clones and lacks some. The sample contains roughly 20,000 clones, about two thirds of which appear only once.

V and J are TRBV7-9 and TRBJ2-7; 8 nucleotides line up with TRBD1. The sample was CD8+ T cells sorted from blood (inferred from file names), taken from a patient given nivolumab and ipilimumab in sequence. This TCR came from a human donor with melanoma. CDR3 coding DNA: TGTGCCAGCAGCTCCGTGGGGACAGGCGACCTGTCCCCTTCCTACGAGCAGTACTTC. Its protein is CASSSVGTGDLSPSYEQYF.